Listed below are T cell receptor beta chains from one sample, sequenced in a study of blood T cell repertoires in COVID-19. Some clones are missing from TCRdb's copy, which holds only in-frame ones; the method was immunoSEQ multiplex PCR. The sample comprises under 95,000 clones, 65% to 80% of which are singletons, and about 26% rests with the top ten. The sequencing input was peripheral blood. These receptor sequences come from a man between 60 and 75 years old with active or convalescent COVID-19. Each CDR3 is given without its conserved first and last residue. The order of the fields is CDR3 length, J gene, V gene, CDR3 protein.

16 TRBJ2-3 TRBV10-2 ASSLTSGGAGSPDTQY
12 TRBJ2-3 TRBV27 ASSLYRGTDTQY
11 TRBJ1-6 TRBV18 ASSPTRESPLH
13 TRBJ2-6 TRBV11-2 ASSEQVSGANVLT
11 TRBJ1-2 TRBV10-3 AISVWQGDGYT
14 TRBJ1-2 TRBV29-1 SVEAHASQGAYGYT
12 TRBJ2-1 TRBV11-3 ASSPGGPNNEQF
14 TRBJ2-6 TRBV5-1 ASSLDSGTGANVLT
10 TRBJ2-7 TRBV5-1 ASSRDTYEQY
13 TRBJ1-6 TRBV6-2/TRBV6-3 ASSGDRSGDSPLH
12 TRBJ2-2 TRBV23-1 ASILRQVPGELF
14 TRBJ2-2 TRBV18 ASSPPDSPNTGELF
13 TRBJ2-7 TRBV7-9 ASSHTGASSYEQY
14 TRBJ2-4 TRBV15 ATSTTGTADLNIQY
15 TRBJ1-6 TRBV19 ASSPSGAKMYNSPLH
13 TRBJ2-7 TRBV7-2 ASSQTGVSTYEQY